The 4 T cell receptor beta chains below come from one sample, sequenced in a study of blood T cell repertoires in COVID-19 (dated by TCRdb to between 2020 and 2021). Libraries were prepared through the immunoSEQ multiplex PCR assay. Drawn from immuneACCESS, this table holds only the in-frame rearrangements with V and J called that TCRdb kept. Clones are partly lost; checked studies trace under half to an unresolved V gene and leave the rest unexplained. The sample table shows 200,000 to 300,000 clones, and roughly 85% are seen once. The ten largest make up 3.4% of the sample. The material sequenced was peripheral blood. The receptors stem from a woman between 18 and 29 years old with acute or convalescent COVID-19.

This chain joins TRBV6-2 or TRBV6-3 and TRBJ2-7; the D is unclear. Germline CDR1 is MNHEY and CDR2 is SVGEGT. The length of the CDR3 is 15 residues. V was shortened by 0 bases and J by 2 bases, with 11 bases between the two germline ends. The CDR3 DNA sequence: TGTGCCAGCAGTTACTCTGGCAGGCACACCTACGAGCAGTACTTC. This gives the protein CASSYSGRHTYEQYF.

The chain carries TRBV27 and TRBJ2-2; TRBD2 matches at 11 bases. Trimming took 6 bases from V and 4 from J; bases not matched to a gene: 10. Germline values: CDR1 MNHEY, CDR2 SMNVEV (reference sequence). The CDR3 is 17 residues long. CDR3: CASSPPGTSGITGELFF. The DNA for the CDR3 is TGTGCCAGCAGCCCGCCCGGGACTAGCGGAATCACCGGGGAGCTGTTTTTT.

Concerning this clone: A read error may produce the germline difference seen at one junction end. The rearrangement links TRBV7-7 to TRBJ2-5, with TRBD2 matching over 12 bases. Germline CDR1 and CDR2: SSHAT and FNYEAQ (reference sequence). The CDR3 extends over 15 amino acids. The CDR3: CASSRTSGTQETQYF. The CDR3 DNA sequence: TGTGCTAGCAGCCGGACTAGCGGGACGCAAGAGACCCAGTACTTC.

The genes are TRBV28 and TRBJ1-1; a weak D match, TRBD1 (6 bases). V was trimmed by 5 bases and J by 1 base, leaving 11 bases between them. Germline lookup yields CDR1 MDHEN and CDR2 SYDVKM. CDR3 length: 14 amino acids. The CDR3 DNA is TGTGCCAGCAGTGCCTTACAGGGGAACACTGAAGCTTTCTTT. Its protein is CASSALQGNTEAFF.